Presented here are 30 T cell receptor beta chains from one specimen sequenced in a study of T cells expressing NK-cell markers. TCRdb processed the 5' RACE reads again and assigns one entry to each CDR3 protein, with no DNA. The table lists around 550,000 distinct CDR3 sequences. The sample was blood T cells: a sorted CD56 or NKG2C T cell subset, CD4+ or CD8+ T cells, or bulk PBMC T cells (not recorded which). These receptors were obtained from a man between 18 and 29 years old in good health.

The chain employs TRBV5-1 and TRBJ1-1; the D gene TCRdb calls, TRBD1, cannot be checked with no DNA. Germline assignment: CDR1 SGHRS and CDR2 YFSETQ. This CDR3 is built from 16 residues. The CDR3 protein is CASSWTHLQGSTEAFF.

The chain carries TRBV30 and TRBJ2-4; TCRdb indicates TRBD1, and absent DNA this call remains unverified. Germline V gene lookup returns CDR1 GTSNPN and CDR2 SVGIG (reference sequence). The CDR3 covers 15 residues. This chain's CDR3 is CASDRDRLAKNIQYF.

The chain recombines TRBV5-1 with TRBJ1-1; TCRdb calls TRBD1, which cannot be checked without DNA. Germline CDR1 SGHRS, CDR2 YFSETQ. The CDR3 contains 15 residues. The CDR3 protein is CASSLNAAGATEAFF.

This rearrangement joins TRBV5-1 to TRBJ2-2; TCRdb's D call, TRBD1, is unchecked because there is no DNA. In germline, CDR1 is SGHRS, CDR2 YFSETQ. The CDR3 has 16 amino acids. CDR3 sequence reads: CASGGKSSAVSGELFF. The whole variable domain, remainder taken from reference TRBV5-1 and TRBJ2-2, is KAGVTQTPRYLIKTRGQQVTLSCSPISGHRSVSWYQQTPGQGLQFLFEYFSETQRNKGNFPGRFSGRQFSNSRSEMNVSTLELGDSALYLCASGGKSSAVSGELFFGEGSRLTVL.

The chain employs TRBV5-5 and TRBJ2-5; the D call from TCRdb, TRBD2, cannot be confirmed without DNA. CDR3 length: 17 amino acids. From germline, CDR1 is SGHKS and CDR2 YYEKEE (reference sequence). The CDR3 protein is CASSAPFVAGGQETQYF.

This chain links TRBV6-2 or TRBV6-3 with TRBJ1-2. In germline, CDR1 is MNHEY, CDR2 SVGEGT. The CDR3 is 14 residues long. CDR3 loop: CASSYSIVTYGYTF.

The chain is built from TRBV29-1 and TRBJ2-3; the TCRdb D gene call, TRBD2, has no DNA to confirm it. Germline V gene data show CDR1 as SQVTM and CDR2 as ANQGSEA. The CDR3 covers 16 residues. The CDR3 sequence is CSVGDYFPSSTDTQYF.

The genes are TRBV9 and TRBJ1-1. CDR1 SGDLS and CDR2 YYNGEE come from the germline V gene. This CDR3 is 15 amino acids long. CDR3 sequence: CASSVLESGNTEAFF.

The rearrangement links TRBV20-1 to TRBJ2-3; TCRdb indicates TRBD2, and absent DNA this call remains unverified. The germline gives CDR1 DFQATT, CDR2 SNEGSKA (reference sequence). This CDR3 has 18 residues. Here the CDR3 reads CSARDGLGLTPTRDTQYF.

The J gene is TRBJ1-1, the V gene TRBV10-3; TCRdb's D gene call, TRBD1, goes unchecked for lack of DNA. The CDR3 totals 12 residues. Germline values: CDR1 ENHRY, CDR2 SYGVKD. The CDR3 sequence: CAARDRNTEAFF.

CDR3 loop: CASSPSASGSGGELFF. This chain joins TRBV7-8 and TRBJ2-2; lacking DNA, the TRBD2 call made by TCRdb goes unchecked. From germline, CDR1 is SGHVS and CDR2 FQNEAQ. The length of the CDR3 is 16 residues.

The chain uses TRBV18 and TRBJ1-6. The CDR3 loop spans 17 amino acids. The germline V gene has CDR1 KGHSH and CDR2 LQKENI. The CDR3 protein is CASSPGGESSYNSPLHF.

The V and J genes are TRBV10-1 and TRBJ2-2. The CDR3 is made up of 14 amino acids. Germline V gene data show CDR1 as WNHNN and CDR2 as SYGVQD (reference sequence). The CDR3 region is CASSDSPVTGELFF.

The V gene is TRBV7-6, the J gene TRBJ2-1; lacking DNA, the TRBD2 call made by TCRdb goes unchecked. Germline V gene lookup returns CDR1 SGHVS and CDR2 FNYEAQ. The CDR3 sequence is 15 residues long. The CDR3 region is CASAFRAGSYNEQFF.

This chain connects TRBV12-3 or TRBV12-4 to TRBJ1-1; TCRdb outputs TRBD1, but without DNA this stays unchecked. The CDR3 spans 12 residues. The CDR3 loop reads CASDRGRTEAFF.

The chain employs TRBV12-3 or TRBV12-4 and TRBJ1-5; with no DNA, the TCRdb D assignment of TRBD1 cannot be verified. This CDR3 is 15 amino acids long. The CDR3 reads CASSLGNGARQPQHF.

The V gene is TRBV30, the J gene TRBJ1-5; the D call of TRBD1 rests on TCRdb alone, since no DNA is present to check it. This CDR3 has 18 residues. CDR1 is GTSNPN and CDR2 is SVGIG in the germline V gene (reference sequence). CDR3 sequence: CAWSEGGPGQGVVQPQHF.

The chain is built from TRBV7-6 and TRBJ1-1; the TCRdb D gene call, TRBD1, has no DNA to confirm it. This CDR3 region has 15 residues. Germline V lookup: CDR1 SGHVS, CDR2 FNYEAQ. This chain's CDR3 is CASSLDETPGAEAFF.

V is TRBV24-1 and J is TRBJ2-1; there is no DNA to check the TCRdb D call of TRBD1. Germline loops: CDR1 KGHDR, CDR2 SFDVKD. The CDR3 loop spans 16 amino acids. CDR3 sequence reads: CATSEQGVGPGNEQFF.

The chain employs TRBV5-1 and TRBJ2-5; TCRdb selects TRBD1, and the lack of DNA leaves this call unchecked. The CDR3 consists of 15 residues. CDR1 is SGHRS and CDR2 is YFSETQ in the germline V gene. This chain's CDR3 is CASRGTAPYQETQYF.

The CDR3 sequence is CASSYPGRRETQYF. The chain carries TRBV6-2 or TRBV6-3 and TRBJ2-5; TCRdb reports TRBD1, a call that lacks DNA to check it against. From germline, CDR1 is MNHEY and CDR2 SVGEGT. This CDR3 has 14 amino acids.

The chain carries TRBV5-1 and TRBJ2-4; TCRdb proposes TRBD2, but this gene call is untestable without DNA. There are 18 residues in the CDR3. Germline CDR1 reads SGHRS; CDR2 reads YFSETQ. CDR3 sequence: CASSQLPPTSVTKNIQYF.

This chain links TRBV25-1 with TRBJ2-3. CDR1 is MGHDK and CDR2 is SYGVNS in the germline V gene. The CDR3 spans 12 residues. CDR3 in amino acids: CASTTSTDTQYF.

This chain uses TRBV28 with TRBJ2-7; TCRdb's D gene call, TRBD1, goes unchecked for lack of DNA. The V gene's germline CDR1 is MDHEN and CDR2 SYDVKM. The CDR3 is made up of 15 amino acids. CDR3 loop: CASSFVQAPSYEQYF.

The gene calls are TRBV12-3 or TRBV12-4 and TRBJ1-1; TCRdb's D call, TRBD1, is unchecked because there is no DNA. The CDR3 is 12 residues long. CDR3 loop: CASTLWTDEAFF.

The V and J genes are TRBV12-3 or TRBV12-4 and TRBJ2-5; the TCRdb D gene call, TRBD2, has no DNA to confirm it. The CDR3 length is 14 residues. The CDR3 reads CASTDSGFQETQYF.

The chain's CDR3 is CASSLGGLNGYEQYF. The J gene is TRBJ2-7, the V gene TRBV7-6. This CDR3 has 15 amino acids. Germline V gene lookup returns CDR1 SGHVS and CDR2 FNYEAQ.

Here the CDR3 reads CSASGQGTNSPLHF. V usage is TRBV20-1 and J usage is TRBJ1-6; with no DNA, the TCRdb D assignment of TRBD1 cannot be verified. CDR1 and CDR2 (germline): DFQATT, SNEGSKA (reference sequence). The CDR3 is made up of 14 amino acids.

CDR3 sequence reads: CASLDGDTQYF. The chain employs TRBV19 and TRBJ2-3. Germline V gene data show CDR1 as LNHDA and CDR2 as SQIVND (reference sequence). The CDR3 consists of 11 residues.

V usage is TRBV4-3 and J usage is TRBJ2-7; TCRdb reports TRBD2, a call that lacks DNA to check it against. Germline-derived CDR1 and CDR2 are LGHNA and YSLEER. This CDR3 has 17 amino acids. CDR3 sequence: CASSEADGGRSSYEQYF.